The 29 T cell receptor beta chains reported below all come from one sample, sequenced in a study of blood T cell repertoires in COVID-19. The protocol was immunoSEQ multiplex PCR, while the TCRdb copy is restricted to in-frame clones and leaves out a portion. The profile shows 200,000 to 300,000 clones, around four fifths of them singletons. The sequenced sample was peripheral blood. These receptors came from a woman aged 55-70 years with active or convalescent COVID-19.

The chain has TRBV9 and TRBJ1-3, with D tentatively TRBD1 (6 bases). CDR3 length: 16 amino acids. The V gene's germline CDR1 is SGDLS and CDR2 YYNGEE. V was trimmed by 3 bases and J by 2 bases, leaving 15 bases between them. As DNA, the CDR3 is TGTGCCAGCAGCGCCCCTGGGGCAGGGGCTGGAAACACCATATATTTT. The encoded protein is CASSAPGAGAGNTIYF.

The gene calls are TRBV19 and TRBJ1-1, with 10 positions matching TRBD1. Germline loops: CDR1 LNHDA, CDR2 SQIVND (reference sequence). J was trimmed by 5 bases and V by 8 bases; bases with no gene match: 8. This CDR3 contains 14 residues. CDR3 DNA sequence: TGTGCCAGTGGGATGACAGGGGGCAAAACTGAAGCTTTCTTT. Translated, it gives CASGMTGGKTEAFF.

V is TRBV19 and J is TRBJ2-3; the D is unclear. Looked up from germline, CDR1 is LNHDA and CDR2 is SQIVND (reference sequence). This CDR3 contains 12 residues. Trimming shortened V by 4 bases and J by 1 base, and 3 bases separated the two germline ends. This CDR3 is CASSTGTDTQYF. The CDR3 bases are TGTGCCAGTAGTACCGGCACAGATACGCAGTATTTT.

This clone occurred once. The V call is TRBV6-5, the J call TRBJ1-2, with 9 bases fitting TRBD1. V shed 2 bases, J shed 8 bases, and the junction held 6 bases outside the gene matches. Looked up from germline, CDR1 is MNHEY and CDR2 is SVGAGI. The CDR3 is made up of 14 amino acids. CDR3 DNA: TGTGCCAGCAGTTACGGGGACAGGGAAGGGGGCTACACCTTC. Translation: CASSYGDREGGYTF.

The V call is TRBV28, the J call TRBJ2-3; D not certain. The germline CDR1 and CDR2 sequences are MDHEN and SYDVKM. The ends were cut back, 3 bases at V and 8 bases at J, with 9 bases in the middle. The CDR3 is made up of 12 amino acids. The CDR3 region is CASSLPTGTQYF. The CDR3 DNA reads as TGTGCCAGCAGTTTGCCCACGGGTACGCAGTATTTT.

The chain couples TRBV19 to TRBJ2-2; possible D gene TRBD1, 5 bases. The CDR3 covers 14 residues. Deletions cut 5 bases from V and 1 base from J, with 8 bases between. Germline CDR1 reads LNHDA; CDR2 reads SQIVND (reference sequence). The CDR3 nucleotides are TGTGCCAGTAGTGTTCAGGGGAACACCGGGGAGCTGTTTTTT. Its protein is CASSVQGNTGELFF.

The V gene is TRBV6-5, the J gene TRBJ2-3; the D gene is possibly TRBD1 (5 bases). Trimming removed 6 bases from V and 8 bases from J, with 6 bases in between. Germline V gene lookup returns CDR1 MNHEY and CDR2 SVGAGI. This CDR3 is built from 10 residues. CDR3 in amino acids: CASSQGTQYF. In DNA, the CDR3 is TGTGCCAGCAGCCAGGGTACGCAGTATTTT.

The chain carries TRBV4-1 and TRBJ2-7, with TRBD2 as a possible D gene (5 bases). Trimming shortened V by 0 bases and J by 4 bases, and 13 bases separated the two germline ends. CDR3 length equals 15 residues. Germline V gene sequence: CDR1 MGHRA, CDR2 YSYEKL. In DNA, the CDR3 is TGCGCCAGCAGCCAAGATCCTAGCCGCGTATACGAGCAGTACTTC. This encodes CASSQDPSRVYEQYF.

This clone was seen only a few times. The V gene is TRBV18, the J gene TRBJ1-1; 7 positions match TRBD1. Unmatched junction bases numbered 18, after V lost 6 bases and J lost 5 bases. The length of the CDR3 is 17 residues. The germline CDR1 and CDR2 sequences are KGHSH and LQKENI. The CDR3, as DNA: TGTGCCAGCTCCCCCCGGGTGGGGGACAGCCTAGGGACTGAAGCTTTCTTT. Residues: CASSPRVGDSLGTEAFF.

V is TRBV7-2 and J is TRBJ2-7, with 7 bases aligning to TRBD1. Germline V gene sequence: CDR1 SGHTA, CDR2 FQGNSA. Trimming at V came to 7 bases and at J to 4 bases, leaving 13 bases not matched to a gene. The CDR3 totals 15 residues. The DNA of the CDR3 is TGTGCCAGCAATCCTCTCGGGACAGATTTTTACGAGCAGTACTTC. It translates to CASNPLGTDFYEQYF.

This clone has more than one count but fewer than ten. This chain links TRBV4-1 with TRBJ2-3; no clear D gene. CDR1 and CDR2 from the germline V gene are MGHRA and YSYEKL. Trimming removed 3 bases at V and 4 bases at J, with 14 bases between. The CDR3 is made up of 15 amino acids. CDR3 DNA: TGCGCCAGCAGCCAGACATTTCTCGCCCCAGATACGCAGTATTTT. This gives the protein CASSQTFLAPDTQYF.

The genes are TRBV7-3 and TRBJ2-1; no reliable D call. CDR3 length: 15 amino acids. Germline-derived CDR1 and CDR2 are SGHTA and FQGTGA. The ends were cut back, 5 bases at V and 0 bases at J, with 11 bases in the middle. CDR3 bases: TGTGCCAGCAGCACCCTCCCTAGCTCCTACAATGAGCAGTTCTTC. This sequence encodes CASSTLPSSYNEQFF. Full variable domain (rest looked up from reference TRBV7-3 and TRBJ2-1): GAGVSQTPSNKVTEKGKYVELRCDPISGHTALYWYRQSLGQGPEFLIYFQGTGAADDSGLPNDRFFAVRPEGSVSTLKIQRTERGDSAVYLCASSTLPSSYNEQFFGPGTRLTVL.

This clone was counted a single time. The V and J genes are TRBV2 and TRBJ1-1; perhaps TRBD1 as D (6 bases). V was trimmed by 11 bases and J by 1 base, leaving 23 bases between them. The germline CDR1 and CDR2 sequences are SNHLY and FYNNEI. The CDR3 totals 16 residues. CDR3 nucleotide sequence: TGTGCCGGATCTGAGGGACGGGGGGCGGGGAACACTGAAGCTTTCTTT. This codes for CAGSEGRGAGNTEAFF.

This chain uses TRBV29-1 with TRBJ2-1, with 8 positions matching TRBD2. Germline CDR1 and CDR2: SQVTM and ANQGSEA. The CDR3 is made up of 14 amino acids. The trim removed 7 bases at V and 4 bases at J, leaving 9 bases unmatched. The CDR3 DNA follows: TGCAGCGCCGTGACTGTAGCGGGGTACAATGAGCAGTTCTTC. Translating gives CSAVTVAGYNEQFF.

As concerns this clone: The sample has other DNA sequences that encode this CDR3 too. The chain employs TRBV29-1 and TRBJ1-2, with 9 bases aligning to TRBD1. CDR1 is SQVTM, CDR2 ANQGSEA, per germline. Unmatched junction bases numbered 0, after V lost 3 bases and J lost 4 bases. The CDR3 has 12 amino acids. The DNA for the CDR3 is TGCAGCGTTGAGGACAGGGGCTATGGCTACACCTTC. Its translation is CSVEDRGYGYTF.

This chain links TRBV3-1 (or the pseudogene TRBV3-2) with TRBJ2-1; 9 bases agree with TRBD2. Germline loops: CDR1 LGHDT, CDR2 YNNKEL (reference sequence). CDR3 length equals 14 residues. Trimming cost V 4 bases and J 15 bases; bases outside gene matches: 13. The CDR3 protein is CASSPPSSGAPGFF. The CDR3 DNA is TGTGCCAGCAGCCCCCCCTCTAGCGGGGCCCCTGGGTTCTTC.

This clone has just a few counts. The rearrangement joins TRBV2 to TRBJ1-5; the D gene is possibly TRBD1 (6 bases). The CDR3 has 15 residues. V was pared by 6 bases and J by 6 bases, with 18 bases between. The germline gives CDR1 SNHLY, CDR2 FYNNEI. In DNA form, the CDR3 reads TGTGCCAGCAGGGGGGCGAAGTCGGGGTTTCAGCCCCAGCATTTT. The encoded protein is CASRGAKSGFQPQHF.

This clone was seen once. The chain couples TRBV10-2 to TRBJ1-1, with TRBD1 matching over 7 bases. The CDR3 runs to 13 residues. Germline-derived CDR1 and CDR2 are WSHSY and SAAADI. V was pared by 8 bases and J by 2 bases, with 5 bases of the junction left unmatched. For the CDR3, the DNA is TGCGCCAGCTCGGGACAGCTAAACACTGAAGCTTTCTTT. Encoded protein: CASSGQLNTEAFF.

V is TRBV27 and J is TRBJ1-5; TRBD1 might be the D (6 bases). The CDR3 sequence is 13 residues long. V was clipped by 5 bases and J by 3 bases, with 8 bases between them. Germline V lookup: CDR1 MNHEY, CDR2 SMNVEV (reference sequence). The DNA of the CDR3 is TGTGCCAGCAGTCCAGGGGCCAATCAGCCCCAGCATTTT. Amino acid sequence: CASSPGANQPQHF.

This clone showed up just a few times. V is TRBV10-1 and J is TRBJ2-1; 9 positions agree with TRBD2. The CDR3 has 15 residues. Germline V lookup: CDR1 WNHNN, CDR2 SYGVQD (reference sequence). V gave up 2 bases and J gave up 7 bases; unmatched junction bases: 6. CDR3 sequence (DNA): TGCGCCAGCAGTGAGGGGACTAGCTGGGGAAATGAGCAGTTCTTC. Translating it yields CASSEGTSWGNEQFF.

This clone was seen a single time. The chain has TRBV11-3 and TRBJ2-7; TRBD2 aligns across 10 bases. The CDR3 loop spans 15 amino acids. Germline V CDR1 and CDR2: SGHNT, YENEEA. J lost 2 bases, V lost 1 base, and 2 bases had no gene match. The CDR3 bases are TGTGCCAGCAGCTTAGGGAGCGGGAGGGCCTACGAGCAGTACTTC. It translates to CASSLGSGRAYEQYF.

In DNA, the CDR3 is TGTGCCAGCAGCCAGACAAGAAGCACAGATACGCAGTATTTT. Residues: CASSQTRSTDTQYF. This rearrangement joins TRBV6-5 to TRBJ2-3; D is ambiguous. Germline V lookup: CDR1 MNHEY, CDR2 SVGAGI. The ends were cut back, 6 bases at V and 0 bases at J, with 10 bases in the middle. The CDR3 runs to 14 residues.

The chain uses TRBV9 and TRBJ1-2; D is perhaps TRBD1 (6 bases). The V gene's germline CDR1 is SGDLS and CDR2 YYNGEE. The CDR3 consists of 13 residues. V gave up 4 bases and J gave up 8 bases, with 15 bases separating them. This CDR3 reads CASSISERGGYTF. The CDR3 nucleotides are TGTGCCAGCAGCATCAGCGAAAGGGGGGGCTACACCTTC.

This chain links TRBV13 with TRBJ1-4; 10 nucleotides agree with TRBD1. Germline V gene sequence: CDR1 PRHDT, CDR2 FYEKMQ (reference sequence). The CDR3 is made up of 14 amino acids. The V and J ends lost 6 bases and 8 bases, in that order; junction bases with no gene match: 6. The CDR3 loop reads CASRPGTGDEKLFF. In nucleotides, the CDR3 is TGTGCCAGCAGGCCCGGGACAGGGGACGAAAAACTGTTTTTT.

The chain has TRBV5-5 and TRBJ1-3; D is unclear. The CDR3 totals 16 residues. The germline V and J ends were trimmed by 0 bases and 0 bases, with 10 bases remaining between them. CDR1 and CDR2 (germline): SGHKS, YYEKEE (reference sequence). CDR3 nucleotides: TGTGCCAGCAGCTTGGTTTCAGGCCTCTCTGGAAACACCATATATTTT. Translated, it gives CASSLVSGLSGNTIYF.

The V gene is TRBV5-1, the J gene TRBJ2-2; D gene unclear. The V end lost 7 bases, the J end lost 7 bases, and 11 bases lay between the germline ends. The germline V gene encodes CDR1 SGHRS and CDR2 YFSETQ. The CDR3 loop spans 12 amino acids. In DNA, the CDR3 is TGCGCCAGCGGGTTAGCCGGCGGGGAGCTGTTTTTT. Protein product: CASGLAGGELFF.

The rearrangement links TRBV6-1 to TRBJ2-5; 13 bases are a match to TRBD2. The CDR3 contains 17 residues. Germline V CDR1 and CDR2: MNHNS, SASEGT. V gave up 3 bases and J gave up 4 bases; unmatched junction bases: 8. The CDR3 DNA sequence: TGTGCCAGCAGTGACGGACTAGCGGGAGCAGGGCGAGAGACCCAGTACTTC. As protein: CASSDGLAGAGRETQYF.

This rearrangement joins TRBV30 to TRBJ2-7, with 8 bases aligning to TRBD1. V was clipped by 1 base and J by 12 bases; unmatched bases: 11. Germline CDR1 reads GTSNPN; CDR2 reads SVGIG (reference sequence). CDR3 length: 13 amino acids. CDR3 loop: CAWSAWGAGGLYF. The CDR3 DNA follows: TGTGCCTGGAGTGCTTGGGGAGCAGGGGGCTTGTACTTC.

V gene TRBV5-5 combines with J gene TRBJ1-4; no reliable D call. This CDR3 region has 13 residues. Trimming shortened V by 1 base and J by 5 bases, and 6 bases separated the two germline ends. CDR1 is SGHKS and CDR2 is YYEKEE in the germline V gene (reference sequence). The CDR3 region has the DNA TGTGCCAGCAGCTTGCCGACAAATGAAAAACTGTTTTTT. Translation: CASSLPTNEKLFF. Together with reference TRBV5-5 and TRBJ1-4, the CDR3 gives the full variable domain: DAGVTQSPTHLIKTRGQQVTLRCSPISGHKSVSWYQQVLGQGPQFIFQYYEKEERGRGNFPDRFSARQFPNYSSELNVNALLLGDSALYLCASSLPTNEKLFFGSGTQLSVL.